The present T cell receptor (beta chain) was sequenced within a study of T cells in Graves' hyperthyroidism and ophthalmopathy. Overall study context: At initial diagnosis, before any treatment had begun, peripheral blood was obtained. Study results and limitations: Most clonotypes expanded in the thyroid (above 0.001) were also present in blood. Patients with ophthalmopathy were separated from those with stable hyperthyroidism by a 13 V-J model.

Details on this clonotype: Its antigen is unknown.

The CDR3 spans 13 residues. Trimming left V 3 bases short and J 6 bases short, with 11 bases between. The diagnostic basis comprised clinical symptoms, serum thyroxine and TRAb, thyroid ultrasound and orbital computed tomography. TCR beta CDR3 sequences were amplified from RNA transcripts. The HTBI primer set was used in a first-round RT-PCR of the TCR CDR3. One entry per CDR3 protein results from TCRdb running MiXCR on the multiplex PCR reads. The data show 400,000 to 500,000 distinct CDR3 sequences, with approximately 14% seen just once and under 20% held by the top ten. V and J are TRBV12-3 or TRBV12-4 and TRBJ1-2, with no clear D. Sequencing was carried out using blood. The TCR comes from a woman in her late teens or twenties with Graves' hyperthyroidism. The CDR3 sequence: CASSFGGVNGYTF. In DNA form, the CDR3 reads TGTGCCAGCAGTTTTGGAGGAGTGAATGGCTACACCTTC.